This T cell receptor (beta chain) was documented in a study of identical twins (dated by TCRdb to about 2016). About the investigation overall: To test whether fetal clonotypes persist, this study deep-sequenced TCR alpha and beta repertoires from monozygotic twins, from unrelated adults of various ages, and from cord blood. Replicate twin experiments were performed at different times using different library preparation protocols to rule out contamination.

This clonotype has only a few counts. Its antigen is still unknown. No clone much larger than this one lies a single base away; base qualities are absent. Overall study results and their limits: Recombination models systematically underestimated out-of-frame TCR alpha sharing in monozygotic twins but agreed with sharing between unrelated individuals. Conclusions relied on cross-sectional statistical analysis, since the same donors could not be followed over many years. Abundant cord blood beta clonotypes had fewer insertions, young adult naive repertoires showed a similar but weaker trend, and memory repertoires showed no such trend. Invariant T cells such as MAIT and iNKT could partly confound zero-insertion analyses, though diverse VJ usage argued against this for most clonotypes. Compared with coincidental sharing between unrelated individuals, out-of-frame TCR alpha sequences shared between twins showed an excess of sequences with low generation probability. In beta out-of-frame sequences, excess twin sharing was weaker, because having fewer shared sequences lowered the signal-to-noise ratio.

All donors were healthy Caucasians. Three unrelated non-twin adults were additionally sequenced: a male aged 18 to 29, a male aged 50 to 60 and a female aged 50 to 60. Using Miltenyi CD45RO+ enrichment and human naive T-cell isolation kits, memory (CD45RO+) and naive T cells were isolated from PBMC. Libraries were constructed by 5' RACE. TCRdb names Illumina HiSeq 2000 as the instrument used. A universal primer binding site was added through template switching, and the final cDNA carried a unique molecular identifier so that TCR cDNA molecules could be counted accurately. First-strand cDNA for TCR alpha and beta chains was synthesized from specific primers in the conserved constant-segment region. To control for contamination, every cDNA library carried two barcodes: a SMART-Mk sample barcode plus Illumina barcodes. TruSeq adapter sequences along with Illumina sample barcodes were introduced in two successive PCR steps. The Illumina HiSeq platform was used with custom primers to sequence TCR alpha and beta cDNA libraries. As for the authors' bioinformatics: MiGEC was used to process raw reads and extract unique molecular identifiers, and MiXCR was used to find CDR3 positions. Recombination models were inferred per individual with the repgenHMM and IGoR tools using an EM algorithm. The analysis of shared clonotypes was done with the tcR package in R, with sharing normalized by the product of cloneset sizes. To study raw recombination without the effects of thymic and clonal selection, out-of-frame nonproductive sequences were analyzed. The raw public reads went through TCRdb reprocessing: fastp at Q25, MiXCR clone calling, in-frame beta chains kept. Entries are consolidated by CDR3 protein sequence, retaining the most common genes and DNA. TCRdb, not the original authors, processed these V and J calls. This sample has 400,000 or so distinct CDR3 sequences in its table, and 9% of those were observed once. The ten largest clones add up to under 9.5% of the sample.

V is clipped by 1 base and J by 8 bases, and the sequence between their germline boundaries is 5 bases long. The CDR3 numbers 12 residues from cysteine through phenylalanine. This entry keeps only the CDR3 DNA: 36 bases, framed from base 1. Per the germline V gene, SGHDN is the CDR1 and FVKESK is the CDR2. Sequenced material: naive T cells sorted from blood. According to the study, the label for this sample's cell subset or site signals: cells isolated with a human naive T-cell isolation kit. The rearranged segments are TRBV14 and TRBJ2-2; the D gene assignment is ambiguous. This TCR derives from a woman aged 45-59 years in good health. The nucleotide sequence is TGTGCCAGCAGCCAAGCCCAAGGGGAGCTGTTTTTT. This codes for CASSQAQGELFF.